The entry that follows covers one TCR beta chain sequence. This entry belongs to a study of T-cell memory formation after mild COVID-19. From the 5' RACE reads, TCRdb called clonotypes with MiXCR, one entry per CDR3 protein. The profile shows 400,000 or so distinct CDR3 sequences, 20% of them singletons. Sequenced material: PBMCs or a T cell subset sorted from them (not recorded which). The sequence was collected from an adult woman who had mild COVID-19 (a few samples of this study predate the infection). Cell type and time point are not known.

The CDR3 DNA sequence: TGTGCCAGCAGCTTAGCCAGGTTCAATCAGCCCCAGCATTTT. This codes for CASSLARFNQPQHF. The V gene is TRBV7-2, the J gene TRBJ1-5; no clear D gene. V was clipped by 0 bases and J by 3 bases, with 6 bases between them. Germline V CDR1 and CDR2: SGHTA, FQGNSA. CDR3 size: 14 residues.